These T cell receptor beta chains were read from a single sample in a study of PD-1 blockade in classical Hodgkin lymphoma. This table comes from immunoSEQ multiplex PCR, and its TCRdb copy is limited to in-frame clones, with some not included. Among over 10,000 clones listed, about 88% were seen once. This specimen consisted of CD4+ T cells from blood, obtained before the fourth cycle of nivolumab. The receptors here all came from a human donor with classical Hodgkin lymphoma. CDR3s include the opening cysteine and the closing phenylalanine or tryptophan. The D gene is left open where the match is weak. A row's size may be missing; if present it is once, few, many or a size class.

D gene	V gene	J gene	clone size	CDR3 DNA	CDR3 protein
TRBD1	TRBV28	TRBJ2-5	.	TGTGCCAGCAGCACAGGGGGCTCAGGGACCCAGTACTTC	CASSTGGSGTQYF
.	TRBV27	TRBJ2-5	.	TGTGCCAGCAGTTTGGAGCGAGAGAAGACCCAGTACTTC	CASSLEREKTQYF
TRBD1	TRBV4-1	TRBJ2-2	.	TGCGCCAGCAGCCAACGACAGGGGCGCGGGGAGCTGTTTTTT	CASSQRQGRGELFF
.	TRBV28	TRBJ2-5	.	TGTGCCAGCAGTTCCACCCCGGCAGATCAGAGGGAGACCCAGTACTTC	CASSSTPADQRETQYF
.	TRBV7-9	TRBJ1-1	.	TGTGCCAGCAGCTTAAAAGATGTCACTGAAGCTTTCTTT	CASSLKDVTEAFF
.	TRBV28	TRBJ2-1	.	TGTGCCGGCAGCTATTTGGGGACTCCTGGCAATGAGCAGTTCTTC	CAGSYLGTPGNEQFF
.	TRBV29-1	TRBJ1-2	.	TGCAGCGTAGATCATAGGCGTGAAGATGGCTACACCTTC	CSVDHRREDGYTF
TRBD1	TRBV6-5	TRBJ2-7	.	TGTGCCACTAACAGGGGGGACCGTTACGAGCAGTACTTC	CATNRGDRYEQYF
.	TRBV5-4	TRBJ2-2	.	TGTGCCAGCAGCTTGGATACAATGCCATCCACCGGGGAGCTGTTTTTT	CASSLDTMPSTGELFF
.	TRBV28	TRBJ1-2	.	TGTGCCAGCAGTCCCTTTACAGAGTATGGCTACACCTTC	CASSPFTEYGYTF
.	TRBV27	TRBJ2-1	.	TGTGCCAGCAGTTGGGGACATGAGCAGTTCTTC	CASSWGHEQFF
TRBD2	TRBV11-3	TRBJ2-1	.	TGTGCCAGCAGCTTAGATTCTACTAGCGGGGAGTATGAGCAGTTCTTC	CASSLDSTSGEYEQFF
.	TRBV6-5	TRBJ2-5	once	TGTGCCAGCAGGAAAGAGACCCAGTACTTC	CASRKETQYF
.	TRBV5-1	TRBJ2-3	.	TGCGCCAGCAGCCCGGGGACCACAGCAGATACGCAGTATTTT	CASSPGTTADTQYF
.	TRBV5-4	TRBJ1-1	.	TGTGCCAGCAGCTTACCGAACACTGAAGCTTTCTTT	CASSLPNTEAFF
.	TRBV7-8	TRBJ2-5	.	TGTGCCAGCAGCTTAAGTAGGGCTCAAGAGACCCAGTACTTC	CASSLSRAQETQYF
.	TRBV5-1	TRBJ1-5	.	TGCGCCAGCAGCTTGGATGGGGTTCAGCCCCAGCATTTT	CASSLDGVQPQHF
.	TRBV5-4	TRBJ2-7	.	TGTGCCAGCAGCTTCGGTGGTGCAGTCGCCTCGTACGAGCAGTACTTC	CASSFGGAVASYEQYF
.	TRBV7-9	TRBJ2-3	.	TGTGCCAGCAGCTTCACAGATACGCAGTATTTT	CASSFTDTQYF
TRBD1	TRBV30	TRBJ1-3	.	TGTGCCTGGAGTGCCGCAGGGGGCGCCGGAAACACCATATATTTT	CAWSAAGGAGNTIYF
TRBD1	TRBV19	TRBJ2-1	few	TGTGCCAGTAGAACGACAGGGGGCCCTAGATCTGAGCAGTTCTTC	CASRTTGGPRSEQFF
.	TRBV28	TRBJ1-2	once	TGTGCCAGCAGTTCGGAAGGGGGGATTCGTGGCTACACCTTC	CASSSEGGIRGYTF
TRBD1	TRBV27	TRBJ2-7	.	TGTGCCAGCAGTCCCCAAGTCGGGGACAGGTCCGAGGAGCAGTACTTC	CASSPQVGDRSEEQYF
.	TRBV6-6	TRBJ1-3	.	TGTGCCAGCAGTTACTCGGAAGGGACTGGAAACACCATATATTTT	CASSYSEGTGNTIYF
.	TRBV7-9	TRBJ1-1	.	TGTGCCAGCAGCTTAGCAGGGGAGAACACTGAAGCTTTCTTT	CASSLAGENTEAFF
.	TRBV4-3	TRBJ2-5	.	TGCGCCAGCAGCCAAGAATTACAGCCCCGGGAGACCCAGTACTTC	CASSQELQPRETQYF
TRBD2	TRBV19	TRBJ2-1	.	TGTGCCAGTAGTATGGGGACTAGCGGCGGTCGTTGGCAGTTCTTC	CASSMGTSGGRWQFF
.	TRBV10-3	TRBJ1-4	.	TGTGCCATCAGTGAGTCGATGGGACCGGAAAAACTGTTTTTT	CAISESMGPEKLFF
.	TRBV9	TRBJ1-5	.	TGTGCCAGCAGCGTAGTTAGTTGGAGGGAGGGCAATCAGCCCCAGCATTTT	CASSVVSWREGNQPQHF
.	TRBV19	TRBJ2-5	.	TGTGCCAGTAGTGGGGTGGCTGGGCTTAAGGAGACCCAGTACTTC	CASSGVAGLKETQYF
TRBD2	TRBV30	TRBJ2-5	.	TGTGCCTGGAGTGAATTTACCGGGACTAGCGGGATTCTAGAGACCCAGTACTTC	CAWSEFTGTSGILETQYF
TRBD2	TRBV23-1	TRBJ2-5	once	TGCGCCAGCGACCCTTTCGGGGCGGGAGTAGGCAAGGGAGAGACCCAGTACTTC	CASDPFGAGVGKGETQYF
TRBD2	TRBV27	TRBJ2-3	.	TGTGCCAGTGGGGCTAGCGGGAGCACAGATACGCAGTATTTT	CASGASGSTDTQYF
TRBD2	TRBV19	TRBJ2-1	once	TGTGCCAGTAGTATGACTAGCGGTGACTACAATGAGCAGTTCTTC	CASSMTSGDYNEQFF
.	TRBV4-2	TRBJ2-7	.	TGTGCCAGCAGCCAATCCGGGACTGGCTACGAGCAGTACTTC	CASSQSGTGYEQYF
TRBD1	TRBV6-5	TRBJ2-2	.	TGTGCCAGCAGTTTCCGGCCACAGGGGACCGGGGAGCTGTTTTTT	CASSFRPQGTGELFF
.	TRBV13	TRBJ1-2	.	TGTGCCAGCAGCTTAGATTTCCGTAGGGGATTCTATGGCTACACCTTC	CASSLDFRRGFYGYTF
.	TRBV10-3	TRBJ1-6	.	TGTGCCATCAGTGAGACAGTGCAGTCACCCCTCCACTTT	CAISETVQSPLHF
.	TRBV5-4	TRBJ1-2	.	TGTGCCAGCAGCTTGGGGGGGAGCTATGGCTACACCTTC	CASSLGGSYGYTF
TRBD1	TRBV7-9	TRBJ2-7	.	TGTGCCAGCAGCACCCACGGGACAGGGGTCTACGAGCAGTACTTC	CASSTHGTGVYEQYF
.	TRBV5-4	TRBJ1-1	.	TGTGCCAGCAGCAGGGAGGGGTCGGGGACTGAAGCTTTCTTT	CASSREGSGTEAFF
.	TRBV7-9	TRBJ1-2	.	TGTGCCAGCAGCTTTGGAGGGGCGAGTACTGGCTACACCTTC	CASSFGGASTGYTF
.	TRBV5-4	TRBJ2-5	.	TGTGCCAGCAGCTTGGGCCTAGAGACCCAGTACTTC	CASSLGLETQYF